Shown below are 28 T cell receptor beta chains from a single sample sequenced in a study of blood T cell repertoires in COVID-19. The assay was immunoSEQ multiplex PCR, and TCRdb's table has in-frame clones only and misses some. The table lists 360,000 or so clones, approximately 90% of them singletons. Sequenced: peripheral blood. Source of these receptors: a woman aged 55-70 years with COVID-19, enrolled during active disease.

The rearrangement links TRBV9 to TRBJ1-2; a weak D match, TRBD1 (5 bases). The CDR3 has 14 amino acids. The germline gives CDR1 SGDLS, CDR2 YYNGEE. The V gene lost 6 bases and the J gene lost 4 bases, with 16 bases spanning the gap. The CDR3 DNA is TGTGCCAGCAAGAGGACACCTATGGGCTATGGCTACACCTTC. Translation: CASKRTPMGYGYTF.

This clone showed up just once. This sequence joins TRBV21-1 and TRBJ2-7; TRBD1, as called in the table, went unchecked against the DNA. TRBV21-1 is shown as a pseudogene. The CDR3 has 14 residues. CDR3 region: CASSSGQDINVQYF. The CDR3 DNA is TGTGCCAGCAGCAGCGGACAGGACATTAATGTGCAGTACTTC.

The gene calls are TRBV5-1 and TRBJ1-2; D unclear. V shed 3 bases and J shed 5 bases, with 11 bases lying between them. The CDR3 runs to 13 residues. CDR1 and CDR2 from the germline V gene are SGHRS and YFSETQ. CDR3 sequence (DNA): TGCGCCAGCAGCTCCCCCTCGGGATATGGCTACACCTTC. Translated: CASSSPSGYGYTF.

This rearrangement joins TRBV3-1 (or the pseudogene TRBV3-2) to TRBJ1-6; D possibly corresponds to TRBD1 (6 bases). From germline, CDR1 is LGHDT and CDR2 YNNKEL (reference sequence). V was shortened by 3 bases and J by 4 bases, with 16 bases between the two germline ends. The CDR3 contains 17 residues. CDR3 bases: TGTGCCAGCAGCCATGGGGGGGCAGAAATATATAATTCACCCCTCCACTTT. Amino acids: CASSHGGAEIYNSPLHF.

The rearrangement links TRBV5-1 to TRBJ2-2, with 11 nucleotides matching TRBD1. The CDR3 loop spans 15 amino acids. Germline CDR1 and CDR2: SGHRS and YFSETQ. J was trimmed by 4 bases and V by 4 bases; bases with no gene match: 3. In DNA form, the CDR3 reads TGCGCCAGCAGCACGGGACAGGGGGGCACCGGGGAGCTGTTTTTT. This translates into CASSTGQGGTGELFF.

The CDR3 region is CASSFDSLSTYEQYF. CDR3 in DNA: TGCGCCAGCAGCTTTGACAGCCTCTCCACCTACGAGCAGTACTTC. The V gene is TRBV5-1, the J gene TRBJ2-7, with D possibly matching TRBD1 (5 bases). CDR3 length: 15 amino acids. Germline V gene sequence: CDR1 SGHRS, CDR2 YFSETQ. V lost 2 bases, J lost 2 bases, and 14 bases lay in between.

This clone came up once. The V call is TRBV28, the J call TRBJ2-5, with 10 bases identical to TRBD1. Losses at the gene ends were 4 bases for V and 5 bases for J; bases not matched to a gene: 7. Germline values: CDR1 MDHEN, CDR2 SYDVKM. The CDR3 loop spans 15 amino acids. The CDR3 nucleotides are TGTGCCAGCAGTTCCCGGGACAGGGGATTGGAGACCCAGTACTTC. It translates to CASSSRDRGLETQYF. Looking up the rest from reference TRBV28 and TRBJ2-5 gives the full variable domain: DVKVTQSSRYLVKRTGEKVFLECVQDMDHENMFWYRQDPGLGLRLIYFSYDVKMKEKGDIPEGYSVSREKKERFSLILESASTNQTSMYLCASSSRDRGLETQYFGPGTRLLVL.

The CDR3 loop is CASSQEPGSFYNSPLHF. The CDR3 DNA reads TGCGCCAGCAGCCAAGAACCGGGGTCGTTCTATAATTCACCCCTCCACTTT. The chain uses TRBV4-1 and TRBJ1-6; no definite D call. The germline V and J ends were trimmed by 0 bases and 3 bases, with 12 bases remaining between them. This CDR3 has 17 residues. Germline CDR1 and CDR2: MGHRA and YSYEKL.

V usage is TRBV28 and J usage is TRBJ2-3; possibly TRBD2 for D (5 bases). Trimming took 7 bases from V and 0 from J, leaving 14 bases between them. CDR1 is MDHEN and CDR2 is SYDVKM in the germline V gene. CDR3 size: 15 residues. Written as DNA, the CDR3 is TGTGCCAGCACCGACGGGGTCCTAAGCACAGATACGCAGTATTTT. Its protein is CASTDGVLSTDTQYF.

The genes are TRBV20-1 and TRBJ1-1; 8 bases align to TRBD1. The CDR3 is 12 amino acids. The germline gives CDR1 DFQATT, CDR2 SNEGSKA (reference sequence). V dropped 3 bases and J dropped 11; count of bases not matched to a gene: 8. The CDR3 protein is CSASDLDRDAFF. CDR3 DNA sequence: TGCAGTGCTAGTGACCTGGACAGGGACGCTTTCTTT.

This clone is a singleton in its sample. This sequence joins TRBV3-1 (or the pseudogene TRBV3-2) and TRBJ2-5; D call uncertain. Trimming stripped 6 bases from V and 3 bases from J, with 5 bases between. CDR1 and CDR2 from the germline V gene are LGHDT and YNNKEL (reference sequence). The length of the CDR3 is 11 residues. CDR3 sequence reads: CASRSKETQYF. In nucleotides, the CDR3 is TGTGCCAGCAGGAGCAAAGAGACCCAGTACTTC.

CDR3 region: CASSPGIGANYGYTF. In nucleotides, the CDR3 is TGTGCCAGCTCACCGGGTATAGGGGCTAACTATGGCTACACCTTC. The chain links TRBV18 to TRBJ1-2, with D perhaps matching TRBD1 (5 bases). V was pared by 3 bases and J by 0 bases, with 11 bases between. The germline CDR1 and CDR2 sequences are KGHSH and LQKENI. The CDR3 contains 15 residues.

The chain uses TRBV7-9 and TRBJ1-1, with 10 bases aligning to TRBD1. Trimming took 5 bases from V and 7 from J; bases not matched to a gene: 7. This CDR3 has 14 amino acids. Per the germline V gene, CDR1 is SEHNR and CDR2 is FQNEAQ (reference sequence). CDR3 amino acids: CASSTTGGAFEAFF. In DNA, the CDR3 is TGTGCCAGCAGCACGACAGGGGGCGCTTTTGAAGCTTTCTTT.

V and J are TRBV7-3 and TRBJ1-1, with D unclear. Germline V lookup: CDR1 SGHTA, CDR2 FQGTGA. The V end lost 5 bases, the J end lost 4 bases, and 14 bases lay between the germline ends. CDR3 length: 14 residues. CDR3 protein: CASSPTGGGTEAFF. The CDR3 DNA is TGTGCCAGCAGCCCGACGGGTGGCGGCACTGAAGCTTTCTTT.

The rearrangement uses TRBV7-6 and TRBJ1-1; 7 bases are shared with TRBD1. The J segment lost 0 bases and the V segment lost 1 base, leaving 2 bases of the junction unmatched. The CDR3 runs to 15 residues. Germline V gives CDR1 SGHVS, CDR2 FNYEAQ. The CDR3, as DNA: TGTGCCAGCAGCTTAGGGACAGGCCTGAACACTGAAGCTTTCTTT. Its translation: CASSLGTGLNTEAFF.

The chain carries TRBV28 and TRBJ2-7, with D possibly matching TRBD1 (6 bases). Trimming shortened V by 2 bases and J by 3 bases, and 14 bases separated the two germline ends. This CDR3 spans 15 amino acids. Germline lookup yields CDR1 MDHEN and CDR2 SYDVKM. In DNA, the CDR3 is TGTGCCAGCAGTTTAATTTCTCAAGGGGGCTACGAGCAGTACTTC. Its translation: CASSLISQGGYEQYF.

The rearrangement links TRBV19 to TRBJ2-5, with TRBD2 matching over 8 bases. The CDR3 is made up of 16 amino acids. Looked up from germline, CDR1 is LNHDA and CDR2 is SQIVND (reference sequence). J was trimmed by 4 bases and V by 5 bases; bases with no gene match: 12. The DNA for the CDR3 is TGTGCCAGTAGTGCCTACCTAGCGGGCCTGGCAGAGACCCAGTACTTC. As protein: CASSAYLAGLAETQYF.

This clone was seen a few times. The V gene is TRBV18, the J gene TRBJ1-1; TRBD1 agrees at 10 bases. V shed 2 bases, J shed 3 bases, and the junction held 3 bases outside the gene matches. CDR3 length equals 15 residues. CDR1 is KGHSH, CDR2 LQKENI, per germline. CDR3 DNA: TGTGCCAGCTCACCAGCCGGGACAGGGGACACTGAAGCTTTCTTT. Its protein product is CASSPAGTGDTEAFF.

The chain has TRBV27 and TRBJ1-1, with a possible D match to TRBD1 (5 bases). V dropped 2 bases and J dropped 6 bases, with 16 bases sitting between them. From germline, CDR1 is MNHEY and CDR2 SMNVEV (reference sequence). This CDR3 is 15 amino acids long. The CDR3 DNA reads as TGTGCCAGCAGTTTAGCACCTCTCCGGGGGGCTGAAGCTTTCTTT. Translating gives CASSLAPLRGAEAFF.

CDR3 region: CASSVELDLRYNEQFF. In DNA, the CDR3 is TGTGCCAGCAGCGTAGAGTTAGACTTAAGGTACAATGAGCAGTTCTTC. This chain joins TRBV9 and TRBJ2-1; D remains ambiguous. The V and J ends lost 0 bases and 4 bases respectively, with 14 bases between them. CDR1 and CDR2 from the germline V gene are SGDLS and YYNGEE. There are 16 residues in the CDR3.

The chain has TRBV7-9 and TRBJ1-5; D ambiguous. This CDR3 comprises 15 residues. Trimming pared 0 bases from V and 3 bases from J, leaving 9 bases between. The V gene's germline CDR1 is SEHNR and CDR2 FQNEAQ (reference sequence). As DNA, the CDR3 is TGTGCCAGCAGCTTAGCGGGAGGTTTCAATCAGCCCCAGCATTTT. It encodes CASSLAGGFNQPQHF.

The DNA for the CDR3 is TGTGCCAGCAGCTTGTTGGGACAGGTACCCTACGAGCAGTACTTC. Its protein product is CASSLLGQVPYEQYF. This chain connects TRBV5-8 to TRBJ2-7; TRBD1 aligns across 8 bases. This CDR3 region has 15 residues. Germline CDR1 is SGHTS and CDR2 is YDEGEE. Trimming cost V 1 base and J 2 bases; bases outside gene matches: 5. The full variable domain, rest sourced from reference TRBV5-8 and TRBJ2-7, is EAGVTQSPTHLIKTRGQQATLRCSPISGHTSVYWYQQALGLGLQFLLWYDEGEERNRGNFPPRFSGRQFPNYSSELNVNALELEDSALYLCASSLLGQVPYEQYFGPGTRLTVT.

V and J are TRBV29-1 and TRBJ2-1, with D possibly being TRBD1 (6 bases). V lost 7 bases, J lost 3 bases, and 7 bases lay in between. CDR1 and CDR2 (germline): SQVTM, ANQGSEA. The CDR3 contains 11 residues. The CDR3 protein is CSADSYNEQFF. CDR3 nucleotides: TGCAGCGCGGACAGCTACAATGAGCAGTTCTTC.

The chain joins TRBV2 to TRBJ2-3; D may be TRBD2 (6 bases). Trimming took off 8 bases at V and 4 bases at J, with 16 bases between the two ends. There are 14 residues in the CDR3. CDR1 is SNHLY and CDR2 is FYNNEI in the germline V gene. CDR3 DNA: TGTGCCAGCTTCATCGGGGGATCCGCAGATACGCAGTATTTT. It translates to CASFIGGSADTQYF.

This chain connects TRBV19 to TRBJ1-5; D possibly corresponds to TRBD1 (6 bases). CDR1 and CDR2 from the germline V gene are LNHDA and SQIVND (reference sequence). This CDR3 region has 14 residues. V lost 7 bases to trimming and J lost 8 bases, with 18 bases between them. The CDR3 is CASTQWGHREPQHF. For the CDR3, the DNA is TGTGCCAGTACCCAGTGGGGGCATCGGGAGCCCCAGCATTTT.

This clone is a singleton in its sample. This sequence joins TRBV3-1 (or the pseudogene TRBV3-2) and TRBJ2-7; 9 nucleotides align to TRBD2. CDR1 is LGHDT, CDR2 YNNKEL, per germline (reference sequence). With 6 bases clipped from V and 6 bases from J, the junction kept 9 bases outside the gene matches. The CDR3 totals 14 residues. The CDR3 DNA reads TGTGCCAGCAGTCCCGGGACTAGCCCAAGCGAGCAGTACTTC. It yields the protein CASSPGTSPSEQYF.

The J gene is TRBJ2-1, the V gene TRBV5-1; the match to TRBD2 covers 13 bases. V was pared by 4 bases and J by 5 bases, with 3 bases of the junction left unmatched. Germline values: CDR1 SGHRS, CDR2 YFSETQ. The CDR3 totals 15 residues. The CDR3 DNA is TGCGCCAGCAGCACTAGCGGGGGGGCCAACAATGAGCAGTTCTTC. It encodes CASSTSGGANNEQFF.

V gene TRBV6-1 combines with J gene TRBJ1-1; D is possibly TRBD1 (5 bases). CDR1 is MNHNS and CDR2 is SASEGT in the germline V gene. The V end lost 0 bases, the J end lost 3 bases, and 11 bases lay between the germline ends. The CDR3 length is 15 residues. CDR3 coding DNA: TGTGCCAGCAGTGAAGCTTGGGGGGTTGACACTGAAGCTTTCTTT. Residues: CASSEAWGVDTEAFF.